This T cell receptor beta chain was sequenced for a study of beta chain features in type 1 diabetes. Whole-study findings and limits: At VDJ recombination sites, type 1 diabetes patients had fewer insertions and more deleted nucleotides. Shortening that was moderate but significant affected the TCRB CDR3s of Type 1 diabetes patients in all four CD4+ subsets.

Germline CDR1 reads SGHRS; CDR2 reads YFSETQ. V was shortened by 0 bases and J by 5 bases, with 12 bases between the two germline ends. The length of the CDR3 is 14 residues. The entirety of the isolated RNA underwent reverse transcription, so expressed TCRB transcripts were sequenced. Assay used: immunoSEQ multiplex PCR; TCRdb lists only in-frame clones, some missing. The sample carries about 250,000 clones, around an eighth recorded once. Comments on this clone: No antigen is known for it.

V usage is TRBV5-1 and J usage is TRBJ2-7; D might be TRBD1 (5 bases). The receptor comes from a woman aged 40 to 50 in good health. What was sequenced was naive CD4+ T cells from blood. The CDR3 bases are TGCGCCAGCAGCTTGGGGGGCTTGGGCGACGAGCAGTACTTC. Protein product: CASSLGGLGDEQYF.